This TCR beta chain was sequenced for a study of metastatic and nonmetastatic thyroid tumors. Whole-study context: The study looked at repertoires side by side in blood and in tumor or nodule tissue from malignant and benign thyroid patients. Study outcomes and limitations: Across blood and tumor, TCR beta diversity in malignant thyroid tumors was reportedly significantly higher than in benign nodules.

This clone appeared many times. The target antigen is unknown. How the authors handled the data: A papillary thyroid cancer distant-metastasis classifier was built from CDR3 differences across clinicopathological groups. TCRdb reanalyzed the PCR reads with MiXCR. These V and J calls are TCRdb output, not the study's own analysis. Counted here are about 33,000 clones, about a sixth occurring once; the ten biggest clones make up 12%. Prior to thyroid surgery, none of the patients had received any treatment. The CDR3 runs 13 residues. Germline loops: CDR1 SQVTM, CDR2 ANQGSEA. V lost 7 bases and J lost 5; bases outside the gene matches: 4.

The chain couples TRBV29-1 to TRBJ2-1; 11 nucleotides align to TRBD1. This TCR was sampled from a male donor with papillary thyroid cancer or a benign thyroid nodule (not recorded which). Some clones in this sample may be carry-over from other donors' samples. Sequencing was done on a sample of blood. Here the CDR3 reads CSADRGLDNEQFF. CDR3 in DNA: TGCAGCGCGGACAGGGGGCTAGACAATGAGCAGTTCTTC.